The 5 T cell receptor beta chains presented below share a single source sample, sequenced in a study of T cell responses to AZD1222 COVID-19 vaccine. Produced via immunoSEQ multiplex PCR; TCRdb's table is partial and in-frame only. The data hold 90,000 to 150,000 clones, with about nine tenths observed a single time. The sample here was peripheral blood, taken on day 0 of AZD1222 vaccination. The source of these receptors is an adult in good health.

The J gene is TRBJ1-5, the V gene TRBV24-1; D not resolved. The germline CDR1 and CDR2 sequences are KGHDR and SFDVKD. V shed 2 bases and J shed 5 bases, with 6 bases lying between them. This CDR3 comprises 13 residues. The CDR3 DNA sequence: TGTGCCACCAGTGATTCTGGGGATCAGCCCCAGCATTTT. Its translation is CATSDSGDQPQHF.

The CDR3 region is CASSLTSGSAWETQYF. CDR3 DNA sequence: TGTGCCAGCAGCCTGACTAGCGGGAGTGCTTGGGAGACCCAGTACTTC. V usage is TRBV3-1 (or the pseudogene TRBV3-2) and J usage is TRBJ2-5; TRBD2 agrees at 12 bases. The CDR3 covers 16 residues. With 4 bases clipped from V and 5 bases from J, the junction kept 8 bases outside the gene matches. Germline CDR1 LGHDT, CDR2 YNNKEL (reference sequence).

The chain is built from TRBV6-5 and TRBJ1-1, with unresolved D. The V end lost 11 bases, the J end lost 1 base, and 14 bases lay between the germline ends. The CDR3 runs to 13 residues. Per germline, CDR1 MNHEY and CDR2 SVGAGI. CDR3 sequence: CALTTSQNTEAFF. The CDR3, as DNA: TGTGCCCTCACGACTTCACAGAACACTGAAGCTTTCTTT.

The rearrangement links TRBV30 to TRBJ2-7; 9 bases map to TRBD2. The ends lost 7 bases at V and 7 bases at J; junction bases unmatched: 11. The CDR3 has 13 amino acids. Germline values: CDR1 GTSNPN, CDR2 SVGIG (reference sequence). The CDR3 region is CALIIAGVREQYF. CDR3 in DNA: TGTGCCTTAATTATAGCGGGAGTACGTGAGCAGTACTTC.

The chain recombines TRBV6-5 with TRBJ2-2, with TRBD1 identical over 8 bases. The CDR3 spans 15 residues. With V trimmed by 6 bases and J by 5 bases, 8 bases remained unmatched. CDR1 MNHEY and CDR2 SVGAGI come from the germline V gene. This CDR3 is CASRPDRGGTGELFF. The CDR3 region has the DNA TGTGCCAGCAGGCCCGACAGGGGCGGTACCGGGGAGCTGTTTTTT.